This T cell receptor (beta chain) was recovered during a study of T cell changes during pregnancy in multiple sclerosis. The data were produced by immunoSEQ multiplex PCR, yet TCRdb's version contains in-frame clones alone and is incomplete. The repertoire has around 51,000 clones, roughly 93% of them found once; the top ten carry 1.5% to 2%. The CDR3 length is 14 residues. V shed 4 bases and J 4 bases; nucleotides not matched to a gene: 5. Germline-derived CDR1 and CDR2 are LNHNV and YYDKDF (reference sequence). Source: peripheral blood, taken in the second trimester of pregnancy. The J gene is TRBJ2-3, the V gene TRBV15; 7 positions match TRBD1. This TCR was sampled from a female donor with multiple sclerosis, enrolled in a pregnancy study. CDR3 nucleotides: TGTGCCACCAGCACCGACAGGGCTGCAGATACGCAGTATTTT. Amino acids: CATSTDRAADTQYF.